A single sample gave rise to the 32 T cell receptor beta chains below, sequenced in a study of cytomegalovirus exposure and HLA in healthy donors. Both 60 Vbeta primers and 13 Jbeta primers went into the PCR. The table came from immunoSEQ multiplex PCR; TCRdb's copy has only in-frame clones and leaves some out. Of some 220,000 clones in the sample, about 89% were seen once. Input material: PBMCs. Every receptor here comes from a young woman in good health and CMV-seronegative.

The CDR3 loop is CASRQGGLQPQHF. The CDR3 DNA follows: TGTGCCAGCAGACAGGGGGGACTTCAGCCCCAGCATTTT. This chain uses TRBV6-1 with TRBJ1-5, with 8 nucleotides matching TRBD1. Looked up from germline, CDR1 is MNHNS and CDR2 is SASEGT. The CDR3 spans 13 residues. The trim removed 6 bases at V and 6 bases at J, leaving 4 bases unmatched.

Comment on this clone: In the same sample, other DNA sequences code for this CDR3. The chain recombines TRBV5-4 with TRBJ2-5; TRBD1 is a possible D gene (5 bases). V was shortened by 1 base and J by 5 bases, with 9 bases between the two germline ends. The V gene's germline CDR1 is SGHNT and CDR2 YYREEE (reference sequence). This CDR3 contains 13 residues. The DNA of the CDR3 is TGTGCCAGCAGCTTGCAGGGTGGGGAGACCCAGTACTTC. Its protein product is CASSLQGGETQYF.

This clone was observed a few times. The rearrangement links TRBV27 to TRBJ2-7; 8 nucleotides align to TRBD1. CDR3 size: 17 residues. Trimming at V came to 5 bases and at J to 2 bases, leaving 14 bases not matched to a gene. Per germline, CDR1 MNHEY and CDR2 SMNVEV (reference sequence). CDR3 loop: CASSRGNGRDRPYEQYF. The CDR3 DNA reads TGTGCCAGCAGTCGAGGGAATGGTCGGGACAGGCCCTACGAGCAGTACTTC.

V gene TRBV16 combines with J gene TRBJ2-2; 9 bases match TRBD1. V trimming: 5 bases; J trimming: 7 bases; junction bases outside the gene matches: 5. CDR3 length: 14 residues. The V gene's germline CDR1 is KGHSY and CDR2 FQNENV. CDR3 residues: CASSEDRGGGELFF. In DNA form, the CDR3 reads TGTGCCAGCAGCGAGGACAGGGGAGGCGGGGAGCTGTTTTTT.

The J gene is TRBJ2-3, the V gene TRBV4-3; D gene ambiguous. CDR1 is LGHNA, CDR2 YSLEER, per germline. The CDR3 sequence is 15 residues long. The V and J ends lost 1 base and 2 bases respectively, with 10 bases between them. The CDR3 DNA reads TGCGCCAGCAGCCAAGCGGGTACGGTCACAGATACGCAGTATTTT. Protein sequence: CASSQAGTVTDTQYF.

This clone appeared a single time. The gene calls are TRBV7-3 and TRBJ1-1; D might be TRBD1 (5 bases). This CDR3 is 13 amino acids long. V dropped 4 bases and J dropped 8 bases, with 14 bases sitting between them. Germline lookup yields CDR1 SGHTA and CDR2 FQGTGA. The DNA for the CDR3 is TGTGCCAGCAGCTCCCCGGGGGGAGTGGAAGCTTTCTTT. Translation: CASSSPGGVEAFF.

This chain uses TRBV5-1 with TRBJ1-2; TRBD1 matches 12 bases. Trimming took 4 bases from V and 6 from J; bases not matched to a gene: 4. This CDR3 is 14 amino acids long. CDR1 and CDR2 (germline): SGHRS, YFSETQ. For the CDR3, the DNA is TGCGCCAGCAGCGGGGGACAGGGGGCAAATGGCTACACCTTC. Residues: CASSGGQGANGYTF.

This clone was seen just once. This chain uses TRBV6-1 with TRBJ1-2, with TRBD1 matching over 10 bases. The V gene's germline CDR1 is MNHNS and CDR2 SASEGT. The CDR3 consists of 15 residues. Losses at the gene ends were 4 bases for V and 2 bases for J; bases not matched to a gene: 4. The CDR3 DNA follows: TGTGCCAGCAGTGCTGGGGGACAGGGGAACTATGGCTACACCTTC. Amino acids: CASSAGGQGNYGYTF.

The chain carries TRBV18 and TRBJ2-2; 7 bases agree with TRBD2. V lost 6 bases to trimming and J lost 3 bases; unmatched junction nucleotides: 7. The length of the CDR3 is 15 residues. Per the germline V gene, CDR1 is KGHSH and CDR2 is LQKENI. The CDR3 sequence: CASSPPGGYTGELFF. The CDR3 DNA follows: TGTGCCAGCTCCCCGCCCGGGGGGTACACCGGGGAGCTGTTTTTT.

On this clone itself: The same CDR3 arises from other DNA sequences in this sample as well. This chain links TRBV19 with TRBJ1-2; 9 nucleotides align to TRBD1. Germline values: CDR1 LNHDA, CDR2 SQIVND (reference sequence). The CDR3 is 15 residues long. J was trimmed by 2 bases and V by 3 bases; bases with no gene match: 4. In nucleotides, the CDR3 is TGTGCCAGTAGTATTCCGGGACAGGGAAACTATGGCTACACCTTC. Protein sequence: CASSIPGQGNYGYTF. Filled out from reference TRBV19 and TRBJ1-2, the complete variable domain reads DGGITQSPKYLFRKEGQNVTLSCEQNLNHDAMYWYRQDPGQGLRLIYYSQIVNDFQKGDIAEGYSVSREKKESFPLTVTSAQKNPTAFYLCASSIPGQGNYGYTFGSGTRLTVV.

This chain links TRBV15 with TRBJ2-7, with 10 bases fitting TRBD2. Trimming took 5 bases from V and 5 from J; bases not matched to a gene: 12. Germline CDR1 and CDR2: LNHNV and YYDKDF (reference sequence). The CDR3 consists of 16 residues. CDR3 in amino acids: CATSGGSLAGEDEQYF. The CDR3 bases are TGTGCCACCAGCGGGGGCAGCCTAGCGGGAGAGGACGAGCAGTACTTC. Full variable domain (remainder filled in from reference TRBV15 and TRBJ2-7): DAMVIQNPRYQVTQFGKPVTLSCSQTLNHNVMYWYQQKSSQAPKLLFHYYDKDFNNEADTPDNFQSRRPNTSFCFLDIRSPGLGDTAMYLCATSGGSLAGEDEQYFGPGTRLTVT.

This chain uses TRBV7-2 with TRBJ2-7, with TRBD2 as a possible D gene (5 bases). Trimming took off 0 bases at V and 0 bases at J, with 12 bases between the two ends. The CDR3 is 16 residues long. CDR1 is SGHTA, CDR2 FQGNSA, per germline. CDR3 nucleotides: TGTGCCAGCAGCTTAGCGCGACTACCGAGCTCCTACGAGCAGTACTTC. It encodes CASSLARLPSSYEQYF.

This clone was detected only once. J is TRBJ2-7 and V is TRBV4-2, with TRBD2 matching over 7 bases. The CDR3 covers 17 residues. CDR1 and CDR2 (germline): LGHNA, YNFKEQ. Trimming at V came to 0 bases and at J to 4 bases, leaving 12 bases not matched to a gene. The CDR3 here is CASSQDRSRLAVYEQYF. CDR3 DNA sequence: TGTGCCAGCAGCCAAGATAGGAGTAGACTAGCAGTTTACGAGCAGTACTTC.

This chain joins TRBV6-5 and TRBJ1-2; D is unclear. The V end was cut by 4 bases, the J end by 3 bases, with 15 bases between. This CDR3 is 15 amino acids long. Germline CDR1 and CDR2: MNHEY and SVGAGI. The CDR3 loop reads CASSFHTPEYYGYTF. The CDR3 DNA sequence: TGTGCCAGCAGTTTTCACACACCAGAATACTATGGCTACACCTTC.

This chain joins TRBV7-8 and TRBJ2-1; TRBD2 aligns across 7 bases. This CDR3 has 17 residues. V gave up 3 bases and J gave up 3 bases; unmatched junction bases: 11. CDR1 and CDR2 from the germline V gene are SGHVS and FQNEAQ. CDR3 sequence: CASSFSGLVQGYNEQFF. DNA for the CDR3: TGTGCCAGCAGCTTCAGTGGACTAGTCCAGGGCTACAATGAGCAGTTCTTC.

This clone was observed a handful of times. This chain links TRBV11-2 with TRBJ1-3; TRBD1 matches 8 bases. The V gene end was trimmed by 6 bases and the J gene end by 3 bases; junction bases not matched to a gene: 7. The germline CDR1 and CDR2 sequences are SGHAT and FQNNGV. This CDR3 comprises 15 residues. The CDR3 bases are TGTGCCAGCAGTACCCAGGGGGCGCGTGGAAACACCATATATTTT. This codes for CASSTQGARGNTIYF.

The chain carries TRBV15 and TRBJ1-2; a possible D gene is TRBD1 (6 bases). This CDR3 contains 13 residues. V dropped 3 bases and J dropped 11 bases, with 16 bases sitting between them. The germline V gene encodes CDR1 LNHNV and CDR2 YYDKDF (reference sequence). Here the CDR3 reads CATSRAPDSDYTF. DNA for the CDR3: TGTGCCACCAGCAGGGCGCCGGACAGTGATTACACCTTC.

V usage is TRBV4-2 and J usage is TRBJ1-3; tentatively, D is TRBD1 (6 bases). The CDR3 runs to 16 residues. The V gene's germline CDR1 is LGHNA and CDR2 YNFKEQ. V lost 1 base, J lost 0 bases, and 10 bases lay in between. CDR3 coding DNA: TGTGCCAGCAGCCAAGCCCAGGGACACTCTGGAAACACCATATATTTT. Translating gives CASSQAQGHSGNTIYF.

With regard to this clone: Relative to the germline gene, one junction end is altered; a read error may explain this. This CDR3 reads CSSSLETGSFISNYGYTF. CDR3 bases: TGTTCCAGCAGCCTCGAGACAGGATCCTTTATTTCTAACTATGGCTACACCTTC. V usage is TRBV7-9 and J usage is TRBJ1-2, with D maybe TRBD1 (6 bases). The CDR3 sequence is 18 residues long. CDR1 and CDR2 (germline): SEHNR, FQNEAQ (reference sequence).

V and J are TRBV4-2 and TRBJ1-4; D uncertain. The V and J ends lost 1 base and 4 bases respectively, with 13 bases between them. The CDR3 runs to 16 residues. In germline, CDR1 is LGHNA, CDR2 YNFKEQ. The CDR3, as DNA: TGTGCCAGCAGCCAAGCCCGACCGGGAGATAATGAAAAACTGTTTTTT. This translates into CASSQARPGDNEKLFF.

This clone was recorded only once. The V and J genes are TRBV4-1 and TRBJ2-7; D unresolved. The CDR3 covers 13 residues. V lost 1 base and J 1 base, leaving 5 bases between the germline ends. Germline V gene data show CDR1 as MGHRA and CDR2 as YSYEKL. The CDR3 DNA sequence: TGCGCCAGCAGCCAAGTACAGTCCTACGAGCAGTACTTC. Translated: CASSQVQSYEQYF.

V is TRBV7-9 and J is TRBJ2-5; D possibly corresponds to TRBD1 (7 bases). The ends were cut back, 5 bases at V and 1 base at J, with 17 bases in the middle. The V gene's germline CDR1 is SEHNR and CDR2 FQNEAQ (reference sequence). This CDR3 comprises 16 residues. The CDR3 reads CASSVIGGQTQETQYF. The CDR3 nucleotides read TGTGCCAGCAGCGTGATCGGGGGACAGACCCAAGAGACCCAGTACTTC.

The chain recombines TRBV7-9 with TRBJ2-5; D possibly corresponds to TRBD2 (5 bases). In germline, CDR1 is SEHNR, CDR2 FQNEAQ (reference sequence). This CDR3 is built from 15 residues. V lost 3 bases and J lost 4, with 15 bases in between. CDR3 sequence (DNA): TGTGCCAGCAGCTTGGCGGGCCTGGTGTCAGAGACCCAGTACTTC. It is translated as CASSLAGLVSETQYF.

The chain uses TRBV7-3 and TRBJ1-3, with D tentatively TRBD1 (5 bases). Trimming stripped 6 bases from V and 2 bases from J, with 14 bases between. The CDR3 extends over 15 amino acids. CDR1 and CDR2 from the germline V gene are SGHTA and FQGTGA. The CDR3 loop reads CASSIAAGPGNTIYF. CDR3 bases: TGTGCCAGCAGTATCGCGGCAGGGCCTGGAAACACCATATATTTT.

This CDR3 is CASSQTGMPDTQYF. The CDR3 DNA reads as TGTGCCAGCAGCCAAACAGGGATGCCAGATACGCAGTATTTT. This chain joins TRBV7-3 and TRBJ2-3, with D perhaps TRBD1 (6 bases). Germline V gives CDR1 SGHTA, CDR2 FQGTGA. V shed 5 bases and J shed 4 bases, with 13 bases lying between them. The CDR3 consists of 14 residues.

The chain has TRBV6-4 and TRBJ2-3; possible D gene TRBD2, 6 bases. Trimming shortened V by 7 bases and J by 2 bases, and 13 bases separated the two germline ends. The CDR3 runs 14 residues. CDR1 is MRHNA, CDR2 SNTAGT, per germline. The CDR3 loop reads CASKKGRDTDTQYF. CDR3 nucleotides: TGTGCCAGCAAAAAGGGGCGGGACACAGATACGCAGTATTTT.

J is TRBJ2-1 and V is TRBV30; D is uncertain. Germline V gene sequence: CDR1 GTSNPN, CDR2 SVGIG (reference sequence). This CDR3 comprises 14 residues. V lost 5 bases and J 0 bases, leaving 11 bases between the germline ends. CDR3 sequence reads: CAWQTTSSYNEQFF. DNA of the CDR3: TGTGCCTGGCAAACTACGAGCTCCTACAATGAGCAGTTCTTC. The full variable domain, rest sourced from reference TRBV30 and TRBJ2-1, is SQTIHQWPATLVQPVGSPLSLECTVEGTSNPNLYWYRQAAGRGLQLLFYSVGIGQISSEVPQNLSASRPQDRQFILSSKKLLLSDSGFYLCAWQTTSSYNEQFFGPGTRLTVL.

This clone was seen more than once but under ten times. The chain joins TRBV6-5 to TRBJ1-2; tentatively, D is TRBD1 (6 bases). Germline V gene data show CDR1 as MNHEY and CDR2 as SVGAGI. The CDR3 extends over 14 amino acids. V dropped 6 bases and J dropped 4 bases, with 15 bases sitting between them. The CDR3 DNA reads TGTGCCAGCAGACAACAGGGATGGAGCTATGGCTACACCTTC. It yields the protein CASRQQGWSYGYTF.

This chain uses TRBV18 with TRBJ2-2, with 14 bases that match TRBD2. The V gene end was trimmed by 4 bases and the J gene end by 2 bases; junction bases not matched to a gene: 6. CDR3 length: 18 residues. CDR1 and CDR2 from the germline V gene are KGHSH and LQKENI. The CDR3 here is CASSLRTSGGSNTGELFF. The CDR3 DNA sequence: TGTGCCAGCTCACTACGGACTAGCGGGGGGTCTAACACCGGGGAGCTGTTTTTT.

This chain joins TRBV18 and TRBJ2-7; D might be TRBD1 (5 bases). The V gene's germline CDR1 is KGHSH and CDR2 LQKENI. The length of the CDR3 is 12 residues. Trimming stripped 3 bases from V and 5 bases from J, with 8 bases between. The CDR3 is CASSPSRDEQYF. The CDR3 nucleotides read TGTGCCAGCTCACCCAGCAGGGACGAGCAGTACTTC. The whole variable domain, filled in from reference TRBV18 and TRBJ2-7, reads NAGVMQNPRHLVRRRGQEARLRCSPMKGHSHVYWYRQLPEEGLKFMVYLQKENIIDESGMPKERFSAEFPKEGPSILRIQQVVRGDSAAYFCASSPSRDEQYFGPGTRLTVT.

This chain connects TRBV10-1 to TRBJ2-4, with 7 bases lining up with TRBD1. Losses at the gene ends were 8 bases for V and 1 base for J; bases not matched to a gene: 17. This CDR3 comprises 18 residues. Germline V gene lookup returns CDR1 WNHNN and CDR2 SYGVQD (reference sequence). The CDR3 spells CASLFRQGIQGAKNIQYF. CDR3 in DNA: TGCGCCAGCCTCTTTAGACAGGGTATCCAGGGGGCCAAAAACATTCAGTACTTC.

The chain combines TRBV9 with TRBJ2-1; 8 bases are a match to TRBD2. Losses at the gene ends were 7 bases for V and 1 base for J; bases not matched to a gene: 7. The CDR3 length is 15 residues. Germline CDR1 reads SGDLS; CDR2 reads YYNGEE. The CDR3 DNA sequence: TGTGCCAGCTCTGGGGCTAGCGGGTCCTACAATGAGCAGTTCTTC. Encoded protein: CASSGASGSYNEQFF.